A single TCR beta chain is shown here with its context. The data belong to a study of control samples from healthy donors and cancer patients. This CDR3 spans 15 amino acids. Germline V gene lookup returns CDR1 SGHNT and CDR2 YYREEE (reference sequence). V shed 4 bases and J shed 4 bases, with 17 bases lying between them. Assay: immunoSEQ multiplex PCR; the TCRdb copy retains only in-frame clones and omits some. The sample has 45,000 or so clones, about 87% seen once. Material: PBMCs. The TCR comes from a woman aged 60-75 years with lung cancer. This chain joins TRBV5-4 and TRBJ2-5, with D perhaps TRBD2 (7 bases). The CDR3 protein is CASSRGGRGGETQYF. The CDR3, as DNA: TGTGCCAGCAGCCGCGGGGGCAGGGGAGGAGAGACCCAGTACTTC.